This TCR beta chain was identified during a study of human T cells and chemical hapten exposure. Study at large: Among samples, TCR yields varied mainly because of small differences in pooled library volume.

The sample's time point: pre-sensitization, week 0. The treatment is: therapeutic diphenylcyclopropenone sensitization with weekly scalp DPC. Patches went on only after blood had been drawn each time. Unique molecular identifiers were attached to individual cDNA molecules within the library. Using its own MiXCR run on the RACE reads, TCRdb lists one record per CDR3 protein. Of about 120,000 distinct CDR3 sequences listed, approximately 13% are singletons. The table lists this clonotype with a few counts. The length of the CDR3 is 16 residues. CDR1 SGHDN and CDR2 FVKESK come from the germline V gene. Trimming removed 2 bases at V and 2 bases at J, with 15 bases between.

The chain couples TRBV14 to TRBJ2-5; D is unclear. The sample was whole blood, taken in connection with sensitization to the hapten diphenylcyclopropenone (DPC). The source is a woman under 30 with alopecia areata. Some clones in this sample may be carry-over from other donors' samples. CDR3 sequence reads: CASSQTFDNPQETQYF. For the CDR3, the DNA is TGTGCCAGCAGCCAAACATTCGACAACCCGCAAGAGACCCAGTACTTC.